This T cell receptor (beta chain) was documented in a study of T cells in Graves' hyperthyroidism and ophthalmopathy (dated by TCRdb to about 2019). Some background on the complete study: Peripheral blood samples were taken at initial diagnosis, before any treatment was given. The paper describes TCR Vbeta CDR3 sequencing of roughly 130 peripheral blood samples, made up of 43 ophthalmopathy patients, around 73 hyperthyroidism patients and roughly 17 progressor patients. To identify TCR V-J signatures that set the groups apart, the researchers used a discovery cohort of 100 patients, made up of under 50 with Graves' ophthalmopathy and 55 to 65 with stable Graves' hyperthyroidism. In addition, the study compared T-cell repertoires in thyroid tissue and in blood from several Graves' hyperthyroidism patients. After sampling, hyperthyroidism patients received methimazole starting at 30 mg daily, and ophthalmopathy patients received high-dose intravenous methylprednisolone. The 100 discovery patients were randomly divided into training and test sets at a 7:3 ratio. Prospective prediction of ophthalmopathy was tested in an independent validation cohort of about 19 hyperthyroidism patients and some 17 patients who later progressed to ophthalmopathy. Paper-wide results and their limitations: Most expanded thyroid clonotypes (frequency above 0.001) were also found in blood, which suggests that blood repertoires may mirror thyroid immune responses. Ophthalmopathy was separated from stable hyperthyroidism by a 13 V-J signature model, with roughly 88% sensitivity and 81% to 83% specificity obtained in cross-validation and 80%/75% obtained in testing. No statistical method was used to set the sample size in advance, and investigators knew the group allocation. In validation, progression to ophthalmopathy was predicted by the model with roughly 71% sensitivity and roughly 76% specificity, a median of about 6.8 months before onset.

Stable Graves' hyperthyroidism was defined as the absence of progression to ophthalmopathy over 18 months of follow-up. Hyperthyroidism patients were newly diagnosed, had a disease duration of under 2 months, and were aged 18 to 65 years. Exclusion was applied to patients with uncontrolled infections, other autoimmune diseases, pregnancy or lactation. Diagnoses were based on clinical symptoms, serum thyroxine and TRAb, thyroid ultrasound and orbital computed tomography. Ficoll-Paque density gradient centrifugation was used to isolate PBMCs from 10 ml of fresh peripheral blood. Trizol reagent was used to extract total RNA, and RNA quality was then checked on an Agilent 2100 Bioanalyzer. In this sample, this clonotype turned up many times. No cognate antigen has been identified for it. Base qualities were left out, and no much larger clone turns up one base away. Amplification of TCR beta CDR3 regions was carried out from RNA transcripts. The first round of RT-PCR for the TCR CDR3 was performed with the HTBI primer set and the Qiagen OneStep RT-PCR kit. A second multiplex PCR round built the libraries, followed by size selection and purification. The libraries were sequenced on an Illumina HiSeq2000 using paired-end 100 bp reads. In the source study's methods: SOAPnuke was used to process the raw data, with reads discarded if the reads contained adapters or uncalled bases, had a mean Phred below 15, or lacked an exact constant-primer or identifier match. COPE v1.2.5 was used to merge high-quality paired reads, and clonotypes were defined as unique nucleotide sequences. MiTCR v1.1 was used to align the clonotypes against IMGT TRBV, TRBD and TRBJ reference segments. The analysis was restricted to V-J combinations with a frequency above 0.0001, which together covered over 99% of the repertoires. A TCS score was defined as the ratio of F50 (clonal expansion) to E x V (chaos), with BLOSUM62-based TCRdist applied between CDR3 peptides within each V-J. Welch's t-statistics and random forest reduced 514 V-J features to roughly 13, which were used in a naive Bayes classifier (R e1071). Starting from the raw public reads, TCRdb applied fastp trimming at Q25, assembled clones with MiXCR and retained in-frame beta chains. Each record represents a unique CDR3 protein, reported with the most common genes and DNA among its rows. TCRdb, not the authors, supplied the V and J calls. The sample has 300,000 to 400,000 distinct CDR3 sequences on record, 20% to 25% of them singletons. The top ten constitute 50% of the sample.

The CDR3 runs 15 residues from the cysteine to the phenylalanine. The kept DNA is CDR3 alone, 45 bases in frame from the first base. At the junction V is shortened by 6 bases and J by 0 bases, with 13 bases in between. The germline V gene encodes CDR1 KGHSH and CDR2 LQKENI. The source is a woman between 50 and 59 years old with Graves' hyperthyroidism. Sequencing was performed on blood. Recombination joined TRBV18 with TRBJ2-3; a confident D gene designation cannot be given. CDR3 protein: CASSPTATSTDTQYF. The DNA sequence reads TGTGCCAGCTCGCCGACTGCAACTAGCACAGATACGCAGTATTTT. Supplemented by the reference TRBV18 and TRBJ2-3 proteins around the CDR3, the complete variable domain is NAGVMQNPRHLVRRRGQEARLRCSPMKGHSHVYWYRQLPEEGLKFMVYLQKENIIDESGMPKERFSAEFPKEGPSILRIQQVVRGDSAAYFCASSPTATSTDTQYFGPGTRLTVL.